Below are 17 T cell receptor beta chains sequenced from a single sample in a study of cytomegalovirus exposure and HLA in healthy donors. The assay was immunoSEQ multiplex PCR, and TCRdb's table has in-frame clones only and misses some. In the table there are roughly 150,000 clones, approximately 88% of which are singletons. Sequencing used PBMCs. These receptor sequences come from a woman between 18 and 29 years old in good health and CMV-seropositive.

V usage is TRBV9 and J usage is TRBJ2-5; 10 bases are a match to TRBD1. The J segment lost 7 bases and the V segment lost 4 bases, leaving 10 bases of the junction unmatched. The length of the CDR3 is 15 residues. Germline lookup yields CDR1 SGDLS and CDR2 YYNGEE. The CDR3 region has the DNA TGTGCCAGCAGCACCTGGACAGGGGGTGAGGGGACCCAGTACTTC. Protein sequence: CASSTWTGGEGTQYF.

The rearrangement links TRBV7-9 to TRBJ1-2; D uncertain. The CDR3 has 12 amino acids. The V and J ends lost 1 base and 5 bases respectively, with 5 bases between them. Germline V lookup: CDR1 SEHNR, CDR2 FQNEAQ (reference sequence). CDR3 amino acids: CASSLGHYGYTF. CDR3 in DNA: TGTGCCAGCAGCTTAGGTCATTATGGCTACACCTTC.

The gene calls are TRBV9 and TRBJ1-1, with TRBD1 matching 8 bases. Germline-derived CDR1 and CDR2 are SGDLS and YYNGEE. This CDR3 contains 13 residues. V was pared by 3 bases and J by 3 bases, with 1 base of the junction left unmatched. The CDR3 nucleotides read TGTGCCAGCAGCGCGGACAGGGACACTGAAGCTTTCTTT. Its translation is CASSADRDTEAFF. Full variable domain (remainder filled in from reference TRBV9 and TRBJ1-1): DSGVTQTPKHLITATGQRVTLRCSPRSGDLSVYWYQQSLDQGLQFLIQYYNGEERAKGNILERFSAQQFPDLHSELNLSSLELGDSALYFCASSADRDTEAFFGQGTRLTVV.

The chain is built from TRBV6-5 and TRBJ1-5, with D maybe TRBD1 (5 bases). V was trimmed by 2 bases and J by 9 bases, leaving 17 bases between them. This CDR3 contains 15 residues. Germline V gene sequence: CDR1 MNHEY, CDR2 SVGAGI. The CDR3 DNA reads as TGTGCCAGCAGTTACGGGTGGCAGGACATTGCGCCCCAGCATTTT. Translating it yields CASSYGWQDIAPQHF.

This clone came up once. The chain has TRBV29-1 and TRBJ2-3; TRBD2 agrees at 9 bases. This CDR3 has 13 amino acids. Per germline, CDR1 SQVTM and CDR2 ANQGSEA. With 8 bases clipped from V and 2 bases from J, the junction kept 5 bases outside the gene matches. The CDR3 loop reads CSLSGRLTDTQYF. For the CDR3, the DNA is TGCAGCCTGAGCGGGAGGCTCACAGATACGCAGTATTTT.

The V call is TRBV7-9, the J call TRBJ2-1; tentative D call: TRBD2 (6 bases). The CDR3 covers 12 residues. V lost 2 bases to trimming and J lost 10 bases, with 9 bases between them. The germline V gene has CDR1 SEHNR and CDR2 FQNEAQ (reference sequence). The CDR3 here is CASSLTLAEQFF. The CDR3, as DNA: TGTGCCAGCAGCTTAACTCTAGCGGAGCAGTTCTTC. Variable domain in full (rest from reference TRBV7-9 and TRBJ2-1): DTGVSQNPRHKITKRGQNVTFRCDPISEHNRLYWYRQTLGQGPEFLTYFQNEAQLEKSRLLSDRFSAERPKGSFSTLEIQRTEQGDSAMYLCASSLTLAEQFFGPGTRLTVL.

V and J are TRBV10-1 and TRBJ2-1; 7 nucleotides line up with TRBD1. Germline V gene lookup returns CDR1 WNHNN and CDR2 SYGVQD (reference sequence). The CDR3 has 15 amino acids. With 4 bases clipped from V and 3 bases from J, the junction kept 6 bases outside the gene matches. The CDR3 reads CASSGTGTVYNEQFF. The DNA of the CDR3 is TGCGCCAGCAGTGGGACCGGGACAGTCTACAATGAGCAGTTCTTC.

The V gene is TRBV14, the J gene TRBJ1-2; perhaps TRBD1 as D (6 bases). The CDR3 has 15 amino acids. Germline V gene sequence: CDR1 SGHDN, CDR2 FVKESK. V lost 1 base and J lost 2, with 11 bases in between. The CDR3, as DNA: TGTGCCAGCAGCCAAGGGCAGGGGTGGAACTATGGCTACACCTTC. Residues: CASSQGQGWNYGYTF.

The genes are TRBV4-3 and TRBJ2-3; TRBD2 agrees at 7 bases. CDR3 length: 15 residues. The trim removed 5 bases at V and 3 bases at J, leaving 8 bases unmatched. Germline V lookup: CDR1 LGHNA, CDR2 YSLEER. DNA for the CDR3: TGCGCCAGCAGCTCTACGAGGGGAGGGACAGATACGCAGTATTTT. This translates into CASSSTRGGTDTQYF.

The gene calls are TRBV5-1 and TRBJ2-7; 12 positions match TRBD2. The CDR3 extends over 17 amino acids. CDR1 and CDR2 from the germline V gene are SGHRS and YFSETQ. Trimming removed 4 bases from V and 7 bases from J; junction bases left unmatched: 15. CDR3 region: CASSQTGLAGGNYEQYF. Here the CDR3 DNA reads TGCGCCAGCAGCCAAACGGGACTAGCGGGTGGAAATTATGAGCAGTACTTC.

This chain connects TRBV4-1 to TRBJ2-7; 8 bases match TRBD1. The ends lost 4 bases at V and 0 bases at J; junction bases unmatched: 2. Germline loops: CDR1 MGHRA, CDR2 YSYEKL. The CDR3 spans 14 residues. The CDR3 sequence: CASSLDRGSYEQYF. Written as DNA, the CDR3 is TGCGCCAGCAGCCTCGACAGGGGCTCCTACGAGCAGTACTTC.

V gene TRBV11-3 combines with J gene TRBJ1-2; 9 bases are shared with TRBD1. V shed 4 bases and J 2 bases; nucleotides not matched to a gene: 2. This CDR3 is 14 amino acids long. The germline gives CDR1 SGHNT, CDR2 YENEEA. The CDR3 here is CASSSDRGNYGYTF. CDR3 coding DNA: TGTGCCAGCAGCTCGGACAGGGGAAACTATGGCTACACCTTC.

V gene TRBV25-1 combines with J gene TRBJ1-1; 7 positions agree with TRBD1. Per germline, CDR1 MGHDK and CDR2 SYGVNS. The CDR3 is 15 amino acids. V was clipped by 5 bases and J by 1 base; unmatched bases: 7. The CDR3: CASSYTGTANTEAFF. CDR3 nucleotides: TGTGCCAGCAGTTACACCGGGACAGCGAACACTGAAGCTTTCTTT.

The chain couples TRBV5-1 to TRBJ2-3; TRBD2 matches at 12 bases. The CDR3 totals 15 residues. Trimming removed 3 bases from V and 4 bases from J; junction bases left unmatched: 3. In germline, CDR1 is SGHRS, CDR2 YFSETQ. The CDR3 DNA reads as TGCGCCAGCAGCTCGACTAGCGGGAGTTCAGATACGCAGTATTTT. This codes for CASSSTSGSSDTQYF.

The chain has TRBV11-2 and TRBJ2-2; 9 bases match TRBD2. Germline CDR1 reads SGHAT; CDR2 reads FQNNGV. J lost 4 bases, V lost 4 bases, and 10 bases had no gene match. The CDR3 is 17 amino acids. CDR3 nucleotides: TGTGCCAGCAGCTCCCAGAGGGGCGGGAGGGGCACCGGGGAGCTGTTTTTT. Translation gives CASSSQRGGRGTGELFF.

The chain combines TRBV11-3 with TRBJ2-5; D may be TRBD1 (6 bases). This CDR3 region has 14 residues. Trimming left V 5 bases short and J 0 bases short, with 10 bases between. From germline, CDR1 is SGHNT and CDR2 YENEEA. The chain's CDR3 is CASSPRQDQETQYF. In nucleotides, the CDR3 is TGTGCCAGCAGCCCCCGACAGGACCAAGAGACCCAGTACTTC. Full variable domain (outside the CDR3, taken from reference TRBV11-3 and TRBJ2-5): EAGVVQSPRYKIIEKKQPVAFWCNPISGHNTLYWYLQNLGQGPELLIRYENEEAVDDSQLPKDRFSAERLKGVDSTLKIQPAELGDSAVYLCASSPRQDQETQYFGPGTRLLVL.

The J gene is TRBJ2-3, the V gene TRBV2, with D possibly being TRBD2 (6 bases). This CDR3 is 14 amino acids long. The V end was cut by 5 bases, the J end by 2 bases, with 11 bases between. Looked up from germline, CDR1 is SNHLY and CDR2 is FYNNEI. The DNA for the CDR3 is TGTGCCAGCAGTTCGGCGGGAAACACAGATACGCAGTATTTT. This codes for CASSSAGNTDTQYF.